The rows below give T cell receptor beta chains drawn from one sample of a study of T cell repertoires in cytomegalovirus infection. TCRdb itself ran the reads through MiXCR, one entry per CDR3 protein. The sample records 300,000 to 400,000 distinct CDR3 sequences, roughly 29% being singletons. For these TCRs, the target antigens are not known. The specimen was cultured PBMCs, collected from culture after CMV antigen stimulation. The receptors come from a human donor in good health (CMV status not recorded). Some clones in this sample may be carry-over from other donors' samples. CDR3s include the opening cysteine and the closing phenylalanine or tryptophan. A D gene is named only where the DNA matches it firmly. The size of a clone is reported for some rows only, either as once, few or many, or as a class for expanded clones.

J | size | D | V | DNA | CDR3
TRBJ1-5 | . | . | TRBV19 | TGTGCCAGTAGTATGAAGGCGGGAGCCGCGCCCCAGCATTTT | CASSMKAGAAPQHF
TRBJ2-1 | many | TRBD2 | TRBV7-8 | TGTGCCAGCAGCTTAGCCGGACTAGTGGCCCTTTACAATGAGCAGTTCTTC | CASSLAGLVALYNEQFF
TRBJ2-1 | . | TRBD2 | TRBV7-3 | TGTGCCAGCAGCTCTGCGGGAGGCGCCTACAATGAGCAGTTCTTC | CASSSAGGAYNEQFF
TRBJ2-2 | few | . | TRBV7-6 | TGTGCCAGCAGCTTAGATAGCGGGGAGCTGTTTTTT | CASSLDSGELFF
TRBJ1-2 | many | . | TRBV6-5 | TGTGCCAGCAGTTACGACCGGATTAACGGTGATGGCTACACCTTC | CASSYDRINGDGYTF
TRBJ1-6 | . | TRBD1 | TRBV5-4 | TGTGCCAGCCGGGAGGCAGGGGGCTCACCCCTCCACTTT | CASREAGGSPLHF
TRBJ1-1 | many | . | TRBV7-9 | TGTGCCAGCAGCTCCTCAAGGGATGGGGACACTGAAGCTTTCTTT | CASSSSRDGDTEAFF
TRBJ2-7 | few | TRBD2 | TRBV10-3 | TGTGCCATTAGCGCTAACGGGCGGGAGGGCCTAGGCCACTTC | CAISANGREGLGHF
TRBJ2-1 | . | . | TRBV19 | TGTGCCAGTAGTATCAGCGTCAAACAAATCTCCTACAATGAGCAGTTCTTC | CASSISVKQISYNEQFF
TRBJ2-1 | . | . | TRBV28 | TGTGCCAGCAGTTCATCACGGAAGGCCGTCAATGAGCAGTTCTTC | CASSSSRKAVNEQFF
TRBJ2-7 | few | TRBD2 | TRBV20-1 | TGCAGTGCTAGAGTTTCAGTTGCGGGAGGCTACGAGCAGTACTTC | CSARVSVAGGYEQYF
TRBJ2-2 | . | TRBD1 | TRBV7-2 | TGTGCCAGCAGCCCCAGCCGACAGGGTACCGGGGAGCTGTTTTTT | CASSPSRQGTGELFF
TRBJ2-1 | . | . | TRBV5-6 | TGTGCCAGCAGCTTGGCCGGGCAGATAAACAATGAGCAGTTCTTC | CASSLAGQINNEQFF
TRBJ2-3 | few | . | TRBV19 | TGTGCCAGTAGCCCTATAGGCCTGGAGGCGCAGTATTTT | CASSPIGLEAQYF
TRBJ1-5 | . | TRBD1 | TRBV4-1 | TGCGCCAGCAGCCAAGCCGAGCAGGGGGATCAGCCCCAGCATTTT | CASSQAEQGDQPQHF
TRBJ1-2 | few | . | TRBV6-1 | TGTGCCAGCAGTGGGGCGAGGGGCGCCTTGTCCACCTTC | CASSGARGALSTF
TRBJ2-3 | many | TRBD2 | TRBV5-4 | TGTGCCAGCAGCCCCCGAGCGGGAGGGCCGGGGGATACGCAGTATTTT | CASSPRAGGPGDTQYF
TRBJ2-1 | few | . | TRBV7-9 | TGTGCCAGCAGCTCCGCGACAGAGTACAATGAGCAGTTCTTC | CASSSATEYNEQFF
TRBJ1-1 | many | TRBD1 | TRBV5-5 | TGTGCCAGCAGCTACCGGGACAGGAAACCTGAAGCTTTCTTT | CASSYRDRKPEAFF
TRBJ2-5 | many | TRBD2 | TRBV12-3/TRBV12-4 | TGTGCCAGCAGTAATCCTAGCGGGAGTGGGCAAGAGACCCAGTACTTC | CASSNPSGSGQETQYF
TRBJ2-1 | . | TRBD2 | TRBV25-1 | TGTGCCAGCAGTGAATGGGGCGGGGGCTCCTACAATGAGCAGTTCTTC | CASSEWGGGSYNEQFF
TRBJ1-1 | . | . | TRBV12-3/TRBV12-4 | TGTGCCAGCAGTCCCTCCGCGGACGAGGCTTTCTTT | CASSPSADEAFF
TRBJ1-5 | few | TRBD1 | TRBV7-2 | TGTGCCAGCAGCTCCCCGGGACAGGGGATTCATCAGCCCCAGCATTTT | CASSSPGQGIHQPQHF
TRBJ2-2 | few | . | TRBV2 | TGTGCCAGCAGTGAAGAGAGCCTAAAGAACACCGGGGAGCTGTTTTTT | CASSEESLKNTGELFF
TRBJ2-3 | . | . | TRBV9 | TGTGCCAGCAGCGTAGTAGGCACAGATACGCAGTATTTT | CASSVVGTDTQYF
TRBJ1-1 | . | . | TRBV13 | TGTGCCAGCAGCCCGGGACTTTCGGGGACTGAAGCTTTCTTT | CASSPGLSGTEAFF
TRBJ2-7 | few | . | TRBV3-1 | TGTGCCAGCAGCCTATTTGAGTACGAGCAGTACTTC | CASSLFEYEQYF
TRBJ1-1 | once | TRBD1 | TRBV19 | TGTACCAGTAGGGAGACAGGGATGAACACTGAAGCTTTCTTT | CTSRETGMNTEAFF
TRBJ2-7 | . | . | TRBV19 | TGTGCCAGTAGTATAAGGGACGGACCCTACGAGCAGTACTTC | CASSIRDGPYEQYF
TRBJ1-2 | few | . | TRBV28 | TGTGCCAGCAGTCGAGAGGGGGCTAACTATGGCTACACCTTC | CASSREGANYGYTF
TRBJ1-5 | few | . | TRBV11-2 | TGTGCCAGCAGCTTCGACGGACGGGTCAATCAGCCCCAGCATTTT | CASSFDGRVNQPQHF
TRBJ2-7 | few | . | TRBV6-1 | TGTGCCAGCAGTGAAGCTCCGGGTTTCCCCTACGAGCAGTACTTC | CASSEAPGFPYEQYF
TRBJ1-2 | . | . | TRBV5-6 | TGTGCCAGCAGCTCGACAGTGCTCTATGGCTACACCTTC | CASSSTVLYGYTF
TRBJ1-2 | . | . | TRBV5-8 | TGTGCCAGCAGCTCGCCGGGCCCAATGGGCTTCACCTTC | CASSSPGPMGFTF
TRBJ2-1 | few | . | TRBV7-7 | TGTGCTAGCAGCTTATGGGGGGATAAAGACAATGAGCAGTTCTTC | CASSLWGDKDNEQFF
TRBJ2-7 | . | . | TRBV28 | TGTGCCAGCAGTCTCAGACCCCCTGGAGTGAAGCAGTACTTC | CASSLRPPGVKQYF